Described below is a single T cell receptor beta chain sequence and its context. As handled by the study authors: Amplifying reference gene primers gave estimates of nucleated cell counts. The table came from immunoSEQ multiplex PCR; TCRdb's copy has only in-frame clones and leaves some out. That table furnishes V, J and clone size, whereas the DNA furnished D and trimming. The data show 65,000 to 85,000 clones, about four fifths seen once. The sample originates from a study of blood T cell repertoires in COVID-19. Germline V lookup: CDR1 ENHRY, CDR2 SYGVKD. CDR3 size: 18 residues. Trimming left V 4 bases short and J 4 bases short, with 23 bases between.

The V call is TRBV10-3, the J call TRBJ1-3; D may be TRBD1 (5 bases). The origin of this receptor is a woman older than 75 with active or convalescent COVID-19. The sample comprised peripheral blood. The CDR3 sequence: CAISADGGLLTDGNTIYF. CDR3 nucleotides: TGTGCCATCAGTGCCGATGGGGGACTGCTTACGGACGGAAACACCATATATTTT.